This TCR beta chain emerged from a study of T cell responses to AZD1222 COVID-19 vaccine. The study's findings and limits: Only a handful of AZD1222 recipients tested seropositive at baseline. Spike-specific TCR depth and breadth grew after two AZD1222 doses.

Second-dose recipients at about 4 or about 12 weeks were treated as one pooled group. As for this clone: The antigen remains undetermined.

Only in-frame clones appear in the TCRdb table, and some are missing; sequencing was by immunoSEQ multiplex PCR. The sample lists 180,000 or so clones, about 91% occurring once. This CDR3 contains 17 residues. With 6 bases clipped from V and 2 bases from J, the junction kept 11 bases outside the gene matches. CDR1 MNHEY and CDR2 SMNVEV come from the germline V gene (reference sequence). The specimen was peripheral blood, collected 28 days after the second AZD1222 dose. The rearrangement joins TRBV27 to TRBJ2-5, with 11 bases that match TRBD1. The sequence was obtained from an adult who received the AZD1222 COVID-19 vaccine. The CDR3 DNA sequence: TGTGCCAGCAGCCCAATCCTGGGACAGGGGGAACAAGAGACCCAGTACTTC. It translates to CASSPILGQGEQETQYF.